These 30 T cell receptor beta chains originate from one sample sequenced in a study of cytomegalovirus exposure and HLA in healthy donors. It was with 60 Vbeta and 13 Jbeta primers that the PCR ran. The method was immunoSEQ multiplex PCR; TCRdb's version includes in-frame clones alone and lacks a portion of them. Altogether around 200,000 clones are present, approximately 86% being singletons, with the ten largest covering around 0.31%. Sample: PBMCs. These receptor sequences come from a young woman in good health and CMV-seronegative.

The chain combines TRBV7-9 with TRBJ2-1, with a tentative D call TRBD1 (6 bases). The CDR3 is made up of 16 amino acids. Germline CDR1 reads SEHNR; CDR2 reads FQNEAQ (reference sequence). Trimming stripped 5 bases from V and 3 bases from J, with 17 bases between. CDR3 DNA sequence: TGTGCCAGCAGCCTGCAACTGGGGGCGGGCTACAATGAGCAGTTCTTC. Protein product: CASSLQLGAGYNEQFF.

The V and J genes are TRBV19 and TRBJ2-2, with TRBD1 matching over 8 bases. The CDR3 has 16 amino acids. V dropped 3 bases and J dropped 1; count of bases not matched to a gene: 4. In germline, CDR1 is LNHDA, CDR2 SQIVND (reference sequence). CDR3 DNA sequence: TGTGCCAGTAGTATCAGGACAGGGATGAACACCGGGGAGCTGTTTTTT. This gives the protein CASSIRTGMNTGELFF.

The chain is built from TRBV7-6 and TRBJ2-3; 12 nucleotides agree with TRBD2. The length of the CDR3 is 13 residues. J gave up 11 bases and V 1 base, and 1 base lay outside the gene matches. Germline assignment: CDR1 SGHVS and CDR2 FNYEAQ. The CDR3 protein is CASSLGLAGVQYF. Written as DNA, the CDR3 is TGTGCCAGCAGCTTAGGACTAGCGGGGGTGCAGTATTTT.

The V and J genes are TRBV19 and TRBJ2-7; the match to TRBD2 covers 7 bases. CDR3 size: 17 residues. J lost 0 bases, V lost 0 bases, and 8 bases had no gene match. Germline CDR1 reads LNHDA; CDR2 reads SQIVND (reference sequence). The chain's CDR3 is CASSIDPSGESSYEQYF. CDR3 nucleotides: TGTGCCAGTAGTATAGATCCAAGCGGGGAGAGCTCCTACGAGCAGTACTTC.

The V gene is TRBV15, the J gene TRBJ2-2; maybe TRBD2 (5 bases). The germline V gene has CDR1 LNHNV and CDR2 YYDKDF (reference sequence). The germline V and J ends were trimmed by 4 bases and 2 bases, with 26 bases remaining between them. This CDR3 spans 20 amino acids. The DNA for the CDR3 is TGTGCCACCAGCATACCCTCCCGACGTAGCGAGAACCTTAACACCGGGGAGCTGTTTTTT. Translated, it gives CATSIPSRRSENLNTGELFF.

The chain joins TRBV7-2 to TRBJ1-2; TRBD1 agrees at 8 bases. CDR3 length equals 13 residues. V gave up 1 base and J gave up 5 bases; unmatched junction bases: 0. The germline gives CDR1 SGHTA, CDR2 FQGNSA. CDR3 region: CASSLGQGYGYTF. DNA of the CDR3: TGTGCCAGCAGCTTAGGACAGGGGTATGGCTACACCTTC.

J is TRBJ1-1 and V is TRBV12-2; the table's D call TRBD1 went unverified against the DNA. TRBV12-2 is a pseudogene. This CDR3 has 20 amino acids. The CDR3 reads CASRPPGTGDSLLLNTEAFF. CDR3 DNA sequence: TGTGCAAGTCGCCCCCCCGGGACAGGGGATTCCCTCCTTCTTAACACTGAAGCTTTCTTT.

V is TRBV4-1 and J is TRBJ2-1; TRBD2 matches at 15 bases. With 6 bases clipped from V and 9 bases from J, the junction kept 6 bases outside the gene matches. The CDR3 sequence is 15 residues long. Germline V lookup: CDR1 MGHRA, CDR2 YSYEKL. In DNA form, the CDR3 reads TGCGCCAGCAGACGGACTAGCGGGAGGGCCGGTGAGCAGTTCTTC. Amino acids: CASRRTSGRAGEQFF.

CDR3 in DNA: TGTGCCAGCAGCTTGGGGGGGAGGATGAATTCACCCCTCCACTTT. Its translation: CASSLGGRMNSPLHF. The V and J genes are TRBV7-2 and TRBJ1-6; a possible D gene is TRBD1 (5 bases). Looked up from germline, CDR1 is SGHTA and CDR2 is FQGNSA. V was clipped by 3 bases and J by 7 bases, with 13 bases between them. This CDR3 has 15 residues.

This clone occurred a few times. The same CDR3 arises from other DNA sequences in this sample as well. The chain joins TRBV14 to TRBJ2-5; D gene ambiguous. The CDR3 loop spans 12 amino acids. Trimming removed 2 bases from V and 5 bases from J, with 6 bases in between. Looked up from germline, CDR1 is SGHDN and CDR2 is FVKESK. CDR3 amino acids: CASSQNRETQYF. The CDR3 DNA follows: TGTGCCAGCAGCCAAAACCGGGAGACCCAGTACTTC.

This rearrangement joins TRBV9 to TRBJ1-1; D unresolved. Germline loops: CDR1 SGDLS, CDR2 YYNGEE. V lost 0 bases and J lost 1, with 10 bases in between. The CDR3 runs to 15 residues. This chain's CDR3 is CASSVGAFRNTEAFF. Here the CDR3 DNA reads TGTGCCAGCAGCGTAGGGGCATTCCGGAACACTGAAGCTTTCTTT.

The chain combines TRBV11-2 with TRBJ1-2; tentative D call: TRBD1 (6 bases). V gave up 1 base and J gave up 6 bases, with 15 bases separating them. The germline CDR1 and CDR2 sequences are SGHAT and FQNNGV. CDR3 length: 15 amino acids. The CDR3 loop reads CASSLVGRGIDGYTF. CDR3 DNA: TGTGCCAGCAGCTTAGTGGGCAGGGGCATCGATGGCTACACCTTC.

This sequence joins TRBV7-9 and TRBJ1-5; TRBD1 might be the D (5 bases). The CDR3 covers 12 residues. Germline V gene data show CDR1 as SEHNR and CDR2 as FQNEAQ (reference sequence). V lost 3 bases and J lost 12, with 12 bases in between. CDR3 DNA: TGTGCCAGCAGCTTGTGGGGCCTGCACCAGCATTTT. Its translation is CASSLWGLHQHF.

This chain links TRBV5-4 with TRBJ2-7, with TRBD1 as a possible D gene (7 bases). The CDR3 sequence is 17 residues long. CDR1 is SGHNT, CDR2 YYREEE, per germline (reference sequence). The V gene lost 4 bases and the J gene lost 3 bases, with 23 bases spanning the gap. The DNA of the CDR3 is TGTGCCAGCAGCCCAGCAGGGGGGAGTAAGGCCCTCTACGAGCAGTACTTC. This gives the protein CASSPAGGSKALYEQYF.

The gene calls are TRBV5-6 and TRBJ2-5; maybe TRBD2 (5 bases). This CDR3 contains 15 residues. Trimming took off 2 bases at V and 5 bases at J, with 16 bases between the two ends. Germline values: CDR1 SGHDT, CDR2 YYEEEE. CDR3 sequence reads: CASSFFTDYGETQYF. Written as DNA, the CDR3 is TGTGCCAGCAGCTTTTTTACAGACTACGGGGAGACCCAGTACTTC.

The chain recombines TRBV28 with TRBJ1-2; 10 bases are a match to TRBD1. Germline V gives CDR1 MDHEN, CDR2 SYDVKM. Trimming removed 5 bases from V and 7 bases from J; junction bases left unmatched: 10. CDR3 length equals 15 residues. This CDR3 reads CASSQPGQGWGGYTF. CDR3 nucleotide sequence: TGTGCCAGCAGTCAACCGGGACAGGGGTGGGGTGGCTACACCTTC.

The CDR3 loop is CASSLVLGQILKQYF. The CDR3 DNA is TGCGCCAGCAGCCTCGTATTGGGACAGATTTTGAAGCAGTACTTC. The rearrangement joins TRBV5-1 to TRBJ2-7; 7 bases match TRBD1. Germline CDR1 SGHRS, CDR2 YFSETQ. The V gene end was trimmed by 4 bases and the J gene end by 8 bases; junction bases not matched to a gene: 15. CDR3 length: 15 amino acids.

This chain connects TRBV9 to TRBJ2-3; no definite D call. Germline CDR1 SGDLS, CDR2 YYNGEE. Trimming removed 0 bases at V and 8 bases at J, with 13 bases between. This CDR3 has 14 amino acids. The CDR3 DNA follows: TGTGCCAGCAGCGTAGACCCGGTGATTCGTACGCAGTATTTT. It specifies CASSVDPVIRTQYF.

The chain combines TRBV6-1 with TRBJ1-3; 7 nucleotides agree with TRBD1. The ends lost 6 bases at V and 10 bases at J; junction bases unmatched: 9. The V gene's germline CDR1 is MNHNS and CDR2 SASEGT. The CDR3 sequence is 13 residues long. The CDR3 DNA reads as TGTGCCAGCAGCCGACAGGGAGTTGGAACCATATATTTT. Protein: CASSRQGVGTIYF.

The chain carries TRBV10-3 and TRBJ2-7; 8 nucleotides match TRBD2. The V segment lost 6 bases and the J segment 7 bases; nucleotides outside the gene matches: 11. The germline V gene encodes CDR1 ENHRY and CDR2 SYGVKD. The length of the CDR3 is 14 residues. This chain's CDR3 is CAISVGGDSVEQYF. The DNA for the CDR3 is TGTGCCATCAGCGTCGGGGGGGATTCGGTTGAGCAGTACTTC.

This chain links TRBV7-8 with TRBJ2-3; 12 bases map to TRBD2. Per the germline V gene, CDR1 is SGHVS and CDR2 is FQNEAQ. The J segment lost 10 bases and the V segment lost 5 bases, leaving 16 bases of the junction unmatched. The CDR3 contains 17 residues. The CDR3: CASSQLAASGRAVAQYF. The CDR3 DNA follows: TGTGCCAGCAGCCAGCTGGCAGCTAGCGGGAGGGCCGTTGCGCAGTATTTT.

The CDR3 DNA reads TGTGCCAGCAGCCGCAGGGGGCTTGGCACTGAAGCTTTCTTT. Its protein is CASSRRGLGTEAFF. The rearrangement uses TRBV28 and TRBJ1-1, with 8 nucleotides matching TRBD1. J lost 4 bases, V lost 6 bases, and 7 bases had no gene match. The germline gives CDR1 MDHEN, CDR2 SYDVKM. The CDR3 runs to 14 residues. Full variable domain (rest looked up from reference TRBV28 and TRBJ1-1): DVKVTQSSRYLVKRTGEKVFLECVQDMDHENMFWYRQDPGLGLRLIYFSYDVKMKEKGDIPEGYSVSREKKERFSLILESASTNQTSMYLCASSRRGLGTEAFFGQGTRLTVV.

The V and J genes are TRBV6-1 and TRBJ2-1; 11 positions agree with TRBD2. Per the germline V gene, CDR1 is MNHNS and CDR2 is SASEGT. The junction had 6 bases not matched to a gene; V was cut back by 6 bases and J by 8 bases. The CDR3 totals 14 residues. The CDR3, as DNA: TGTGCCAGCAGATTAGCGGGGGGGCTAGATGAGCAGTTCTTC. It codes for CASRLAGGLDEQFF.

This clone was seen a few times. The chain has TRBV27 and TRBJ2-1, with TRBD2 matching 9 bases. This CDR3 contains 15 residues. V was clipped by 6 bases and J by 4 bases; unmatched bases: 7. Germline V gene lookup returns CDR1 MNHEY and CDR2 SMNVEV (reference sequence). CDR3 sequence reads: CASRWAGGSYNEQFF. The CDR3 nucleotides are TGTGCCAGCAGGTGGGCGGGGGGGTCGTACAATGAGCAGTTCTTC.

The gene calls are TRBV25-1 and TRBJ2-1; the D is unclear. V lost 0 bases and J lost 9, with 3 bases in between. Germline-derived CDR1 and CDR2 are MGHDK and SYGVNS. The CDR3 contains 11 residues. The CDR3 DNA follows: TGTGCCAGCAGTGAATATATTGAGCAGTTCTTC. Its protein is CASSEYIEQFF.

The chain is built from TRBV25-1 and TRBJ2-7; 7 bases are a match to TRBD2. V lost 5 bases to trimming and J lost 0 bases; unmatched junction nucleotides: 10. This CDR3 is 16 amino acids long. Germline values: CDR1 MGHDK, CDR2 SYGVNS. The CDR3 protein is CASSSLQRGSSYEQYF. DNA for the CDR3: TGTGCCAGCAGTTCCCTCCAGCGGGGAAGCTCCTACGAGCAGTACTTC.

The chain employs TRBV29-1 and TRBJ1-4; unclear D gene. The CDR3 runs 13 residues. Deletions cut 4 bases from V and 7 bases from J, with 13 bases between. From germline, CDR1 is SQVTM and CDR2 ANQGSEA. The CDR3 bases are TGCAGCGTTGGGCCGACGGGGAGTGAAAAACTGTTTTTT. Amino acids: CSVGPTGSEKLFF.

The chain joins TRBV2 to TRBJ1-4, with unresolved D. CDR3 length: 15 amino acids. Germline V gene sequence: CDR1 SNHLY, CDR2 FYNNEI. The ends were cut back, 9 bases at V and 0 bases at J, with 14 bases in the middle. CDR3 residues: CASRRSLATNEKLFF. CDR3 coding DNA: TGTGCCAGTAGGAGGTCCCTGGCAACTAATGAAAAACTGTTTTTT.

The V call is TRBV27, the J call TRBJ2-5; D unresolved. Near its end, the DNA agrees better with TRBJ2-7, so the J call may be wrong. Looked up from germline, CDR1 is MNHEY and CDR2 is SMNVEV (reference sequence). The CDR3 has 16 amino acids. The CDR3 sequence: CASSPTRLIKSYEQYF. CDR3 DNA: TGTGCCAGCAGTCCAACTCGGTTGATCAAGTCCTACGAGCAGTACTTC.

The CDR3 nucleotides are TGTGCCAGCAGCGGAGCGGGCGATACGCAGTATTTT. It translates to CASSGAGDTQYF. The chain links TRBV7-3 to TRBJ2-3; TRBD2 is a possible D gene (6 bases). Trimming cost V 5 bases and J 6 bases, with 9 bases left between them. Germline V gene data show CDR1 as SGHTA and CDR2 as FQGTGA. The CDR3 has 12 amino acids.